This T cell receptor (beta chain) came from a study of shared clonotypes between healthy human individuals. The ends were cut back, 5 bases at V and 2 bases at J, with 8 bases in the middle. The CDR3 extends over 13 amino acids. CDR1 MNHEY and CDR2 SMNVEV come from the germline V gene (reference sequence). This clone was seen only once. The sample holds other DNA sequences that translate to the same CDR3. Every immunoSEQ plate was one replicate of a subset's evenly spread DNA. Method: immunoSEQ multiplex PCR; TCRdb's copy keeps in-frame clones and lacks some. The sample lists approximately 2.4 million clones; approximately 95% were seen once.

This TCR was recovered from a man aged 18 to 35 in good health. J is TRBJ2-3 and V is TRBV27, with D unclear. The sample comprised naive CD4+ T cells sorted from blood. Specified subset: CD45RA+ positively selected. CDR3 DNA: TGTGCCAGCAGTGGGTGGGCCACAGATACGCAGTATTTT. Its protein product is CASSGWATDTQYF.